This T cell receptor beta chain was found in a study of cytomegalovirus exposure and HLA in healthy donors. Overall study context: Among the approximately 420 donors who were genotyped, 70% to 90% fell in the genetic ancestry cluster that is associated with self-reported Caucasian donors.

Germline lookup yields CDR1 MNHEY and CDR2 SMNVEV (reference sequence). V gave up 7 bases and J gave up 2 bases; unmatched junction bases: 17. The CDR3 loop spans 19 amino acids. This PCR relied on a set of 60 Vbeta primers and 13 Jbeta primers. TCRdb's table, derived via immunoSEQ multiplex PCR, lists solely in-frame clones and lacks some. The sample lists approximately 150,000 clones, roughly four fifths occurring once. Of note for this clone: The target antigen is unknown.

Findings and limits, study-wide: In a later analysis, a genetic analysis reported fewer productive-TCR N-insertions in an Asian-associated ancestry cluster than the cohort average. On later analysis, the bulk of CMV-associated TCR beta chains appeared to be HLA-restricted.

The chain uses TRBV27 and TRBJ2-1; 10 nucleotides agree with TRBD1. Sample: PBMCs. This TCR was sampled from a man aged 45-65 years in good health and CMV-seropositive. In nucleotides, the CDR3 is TGTGCCAGCAAGGTCGGGACAGGGGATGGTGGCATGACCTACAATGAGCAGTTCTTC. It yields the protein CASKVGTGDGGMTYNEQFF.